The 9 T cell receptor beta chains below come from one sample, sequenced in a study of CD8 T cells in ankylosing spondylitis. Whole-study results and caveats: A TCR beta motif of roughly 8 highly homologous variants appeared characteristic of ankylosing spondylitis blood.

TCRdb reprocessed the 5' RACE reads with MiXCR, giving one entry per CDR3 protein. The sample lists 350,000 to 550,000 distinct CDR3 sequences, roughly 26% occurring once. Their specific antigens are unknown. Input material: blood, either unsorted or a sorted T cell fraction (not recorded which). The receptors stem from a male donor with ankylosing spondylitis.

The chain links TRBV24-1 to TRBJ2-2; a possible D gene is TRBD2 (5 bases). CDR3 size: 16 residues. Germline assignment: CDR1 KGHDR and CDR2 SFDVKD. The ends were cut back, 5 bases at V and 2 bases at J, with 14 bases in the middle. The CDR3 protein is CATSVVGRGNTGELFF. DNA for the CDR3: TGTGCCACCAGTGTTGTGGGGAGAGGAAACACCGGGGAGCTGTTTTTT.

The sample holds a few counts of this clonotype. V usage is TRBV20-1 and J usage is TRBJ1-2, with D perhaps TRBD1 (5 bases). Germline loops: CDR1 DFQATT, CDR2 SNEGSKA (reference sequence). This CDR3 region has 15 residues. V dropped 0 bases and J dropped 2 bases, with 13 bases sitting between them. The CDR3 bases are TGCAGTGCTAGAGATGTTGGGGCAGGGAACTATGGCTACACCTTC. It codes for CSARDVGAGNYGYTF.

The genes are TRBV5-1 and TRBJ1-2; 11 bases are a match to TRBD1. This CDR3 contains 13 residues. V trimming: 4 bases; J trimming: 8 bases; junction bases outside the gene matches: 4. Germline V CDR1 and CDR2: SGHRS, YFSETQ. The CDR3 spells CASSRDRGEGYTF. The CDR3 DNA follows: TGCGCCAGCAGCCGGGACAGGGGGGAAGGCTACACCTTC.

This sequence joins TRBV20-1 and TRBJ2-5; no definite D call. The CDR3 length is 11 residues. CDR1 and CDR2 from the germline V gene are DFQATT and SNEGSKA (reference sequence). V lost 3 bases and J lost 2, with 4 bases in between. The DNA for the CDR3 is TGCAGTGCTAGGCAACAAGAGACCCAGTACTTC. Amino acid sequence: CSARQQETQYF.

The chain is built from TRBV11-2 and TRBJ1-5; TRBD1 might be the D (5 bases). Per germline, CDR1 SGHAT and CDR2 FQNNGV. The CDR3 runs 15 residues. The germline V and J ends were trimmed by 5 bases and 1 base, with 12 bases remaining between them. In DNA form, the CDR3 reads TGTGCCAGCAGCCAGAGGGGTACAAGCAATCAGCCCCAGCATTTT. It is translated as CASSQRGTSNQPQHF.

The chain uses TRBV24-1 and TRBJ2-3; D remains ambiguous. Germline CDR1 is KGHDR and CDR2 is SFDVKD. With 3 bases removed from V and 0 bases from J, the gap between germline ends came to 9 bases. This CDR3 has 15 amino acids. In DNA, the CDR3 is TGTGCCACCAGTGATCCGACCCAGAGCACAGATACGCAGTATTTT. Translating gives CATSDPTQSTDTQYF.

This clonotype was detected a few times. The rearrangement joins TRBV5-1 to TRBJ2-7, with D perhaps matching TRBD2 (6 bases). Trimming took 4 bases from V and 1 from J, leaving 12 bases between them. The germline V gene has CDR1 SGHRS and CDR2 YFSETQ. CDR3 length equals 14 residues. CDR3 sequence: CASSPGVASYEQYF. The CDR3 nucleotides read TGCGCCAGCAGCCCGGGGGTGGCTTCCTACGAGCAGTACTTC.

V gene TRBV6-1 combines with J gene TRBJ1-5; D is ambiguous. Germline CDR1 reads MNHNS; CDR2 reads SASEGT. There are 12 residues in the CDR3. V was shortened by 2 bases and J by 6 bases, with 5 bases between the two germline ends. This CDR3 reads CASSESSQPQHF. CDR3 DNA sequence: TGTGCCAGCAGTGAATCAAGTCAGCCCCAGCATTTT.

The chain carries TRBV27 and TRBJ1-2, with TRBD1 matching 9 bases. The germline V gene encodes CDR1 MNHEY and CDR2 SMNVEV (reference sequence). J lost 8 bases, V lost 5 bases, and 15 bases had no gene match. The CDR3 spans 16 residues. CDR3 amino acids: CASSEQTGTGWKGYTF. CDR3 DNA sequence: TGTGCCAGCAGTGAGCAAACCGGGACAGGGTGGAAAGGCTACACCTTC.